The T cell receptor (beta chain) under discussion was sequenced for a study of cytotoxic CD8 clonotypes in ibrutinib-treated CLL (dated by TCRdb to the early 2020s). Notes on the research overall: The cohort included some 14 treatment-naive and about a dozen relapsed/refractory patients; 17 to 18 were IGHV unmutated. Partial responses were observed in some 24 patients and complete responses in 2; after a median follow-up of 68 months, remission was maintained in 15 or so patients and progression was observed in approximately twelve. An average of roughly 270,000 productive templates and about 100,000 productive rearrangements was obtained per sample. The response samples were drawn at a median of 12 months into treatment, with a range of roughly 6 to 40 months. Cryopreserved peripheral blood mononuclear cells were obtained before treatment, at response, and at either sustained remission or disease progression. Every remission and progressive disease sample was obtained while ibrutinib was still being received by the patients. Longitudinal samples were available for about 30% of the 86 trial participants. Paper-wide results and their limitations: At ibrutinib response clonality went up, during sustained remission it held steady, and at progression it dropped back toward baseline. Sustained-remission and progressing patients did not have matched sampling times, and lymph node repertoires were not examined. Baseline clonality was found to be higher than that of age-matched healthy donors and was strongly correlated with circulating CD8+ T-cell counts. Public clonotypes were rare and either shrank or stayed stable during treatment, and the rise in clonality at ibrutinib response reflected expansion of private clonotypes.

Measured from the cysteine to the phenylalanine, the CDR3 is 18 residues long. Only the CDR3 DNA stays, 54 bases, in frame from base 1. V sheds 0 bases and J sheds 3 bases, leaving 21 bases between their ends. The germline V gene (reference sequence) specifies SGHNT as CDR1 and YYREEE as CDR2. Interpreted using the paper, the time point label stands for: approximately eleven months on ibrutinib. For TCR beta library preparation, 1.5 to 2.5 micrograms of genomic DNA was extracted from cryopreserved PBMCs. Longitudinal blood samples from CLL patients on ibrutinib monotherapy underwent high-throughput TCR beta sequencing. The patients took part in an open-label, single-center phase 2 trial of ibrutinib monotherapy. The goal of deep resolution MiSeq sequencing was a depth between 1 in 1 million and 1 in 200,000 T cells, and coverage averaged 10x per clonotype. The immunoSEQ hsTCRB Kit was used to generate the TCR beta libraries. Per the source publication's procedure: Data were analyzed with ImmunoSEQ Data Assistant and ImmunoSEQ Analyzer, with V, D and J genes assigned per IMGT definitions. Clonality, which ranges from 0 to 1, was calculated as one minus the normalized Shannon entropy of productive rearrangement frequencies. Public clonotype analysis was restricted to overrepresented clonotypes comprising at least 0.05% of each patient's repertoire. Repertoires from some 13 age-matched healthy donors in immuneACCESS were used as clonality controls. TCRdb provides this immuneACCESS table in a form limited to in-frame rearrangements. Some clones are lacking; in checked studies, under half of them reflect an unresolved V gene, and why the rest are absent is not known. The D gene and trimming were derived from the DNA, and the V and J assignments and clone size from that table. For this sample there are 160,000 or so clones; approximately 77% appear just once. Jointly, the top ten make up around 2% of the sample.

Worth noting for this clone: No cognate antigen has been identified for it. No qualities accompany the bases; no much larger clone lies one base away.

This material consisted of PBMCs, taken after 12 months of ibrutinib treatment. This receptor was taken from a human donor with chronic lymphocytic leukemia. Rearrangement joined TRBV5-4 to TRBJ1-2; the D gene lacks a confident call. In nucleotides, the sequence is TGTGCCAGCAGCTTGGGTGGAGGTTCCTTGAGCAATGACTATGGCTACACCTTC. Its coded protein is CASSLGGGSLSNDYGYTF.